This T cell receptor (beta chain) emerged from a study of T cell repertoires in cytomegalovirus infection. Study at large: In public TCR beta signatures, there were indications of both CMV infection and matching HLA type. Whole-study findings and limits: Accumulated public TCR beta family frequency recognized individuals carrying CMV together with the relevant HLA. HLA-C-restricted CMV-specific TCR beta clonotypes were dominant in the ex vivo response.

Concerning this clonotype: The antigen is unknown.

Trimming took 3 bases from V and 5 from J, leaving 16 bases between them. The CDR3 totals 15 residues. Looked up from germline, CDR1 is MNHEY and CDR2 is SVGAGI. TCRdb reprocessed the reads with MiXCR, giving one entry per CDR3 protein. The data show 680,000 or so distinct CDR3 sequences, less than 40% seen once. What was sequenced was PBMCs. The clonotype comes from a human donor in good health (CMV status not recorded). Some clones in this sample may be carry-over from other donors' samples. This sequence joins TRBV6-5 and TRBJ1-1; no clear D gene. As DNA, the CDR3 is TGTGCCAGCAGTTATTCCGCCGGACCCACGACTGAAGCTTTCTTT. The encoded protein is CASSYSAGPTTEAFF.